This T cell receptor beta chain was sequenced in a study of T-cell reconstitution after alpha-beta-depleted transplantation in children. Preparation of the TCRbeta library used unique molecular identifiers. TCRdb analysed the PCR reads with MiXCR anew, one entry per CDR3 protein. The sample has about 70,000 distinct CDR3 sequences, 11% seen once. Germline V gene data show CDR1 as MDHEN and CDR2 as SYDVKM. V was cut by 2 bases and J by 0 bases, with 7 bases left in between. The CDR3 consists of 14 residues. Study-wide results and caveats: As was reported, about two months after transplant, alpha-beta T cells came from several hundred expanded graft clones.

Many counts were recorded for this clonotype. Its specificity is not known. The chain recombines TRBV28 with TRBJ1-2; D ambiguous. The sample consisted of PBMCs, taken before TCRalphabeta/CD19-depleted stem cell transplant. This receptor was taken from a boy under 18 with acute myeloid leukemia, due to receive a stem cell transplant. This CDR3 reads CASSLLPANYGYTF. The CDR3 nucleotides are TGTGCCAGCAGTTTACTGCCAGCTAACTATGGCTACACCTTC.